This T cell receptor beta chain was obtained from a study of blood T cells in healthy people across ages. Trimming pared 5 bases from V and 5 bases from J, leaving 12 bases between. This CDR3 has 13 amino acids. Germline loops: CDR1 LNHNV, CDR2 YYDKDF (reference sequence). This clonotype was seen at least ten times. Through a sample-barcoded 5' primer and a J-beta primer mix, a second PCR was run for roughly 6 to 11 cycles. A template-switch adaptor with 12 random nucleotides tagged each cDNA molecule. TCRdb analysed the 5' RACE reads with MiXCR anew, one entry per CDR3 protein. The table lists 600,000 or so distinct CDR3 sequences, under 30% of them singletons, with about 15% in the top ten.

This chain connects TRBV15 to TRBJ2-5; D possibly matches TRBD1 or TRBD2 (5 bases each). The sample taken for sequencing was blood. This receptor was identified in a woman older than 75 in good health. DNA of the CDR3: TGTGCCACCAGCCGGGCAGGGACGGAGACCCAGTACTTC. Translated, it gives CATSRAGTETQYF.